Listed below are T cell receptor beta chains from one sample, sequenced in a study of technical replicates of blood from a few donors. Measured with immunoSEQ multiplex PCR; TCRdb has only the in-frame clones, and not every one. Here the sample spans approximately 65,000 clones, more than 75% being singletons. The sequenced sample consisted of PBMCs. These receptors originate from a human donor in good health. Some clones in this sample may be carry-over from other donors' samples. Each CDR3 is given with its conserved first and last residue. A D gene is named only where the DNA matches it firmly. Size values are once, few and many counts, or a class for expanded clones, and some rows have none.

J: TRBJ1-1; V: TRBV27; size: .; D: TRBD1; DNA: TGTGCCAGCAGTACCGCGGGACAGGGGGCTATGAACACTGAAGCTTTCTTT; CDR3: CASSTAGQGAMNTEAFF
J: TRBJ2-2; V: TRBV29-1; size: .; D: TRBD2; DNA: TGCAGCGTTGACGCGGGGGACACCGGGGAGCTGTTTTTT; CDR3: CSVDAGDTGELFF
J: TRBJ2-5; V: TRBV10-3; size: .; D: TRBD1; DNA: TGTGCCATGGGGACAGGAGAGACCCAGTACTTC; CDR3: CAMGTGETQYF
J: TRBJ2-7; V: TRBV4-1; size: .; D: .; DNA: TGCGCCAGCAGCCAAGAGGACAGAAGCTCCTACGAGCAGTACTTC; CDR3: CASSQEDRSSYEQYF
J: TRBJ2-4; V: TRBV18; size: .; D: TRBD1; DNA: TGTGCCAGCTCGCCGACAGGGGGATCTAAAAACATTCAGTACTTC; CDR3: CASSPTGGSKNIQYF
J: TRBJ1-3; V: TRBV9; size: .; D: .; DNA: TGTGCCAGCAGCGTAGCTACGGGGTTGGGAAACACCATATATTTT; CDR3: CASSVATGLGNTIYF
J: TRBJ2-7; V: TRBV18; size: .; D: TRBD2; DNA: TGTGCCAGCTCACCAACCGGGACTAGCGGACCCTACGAGCAGTACTTC; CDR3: CASSPTGTSGPYEQYF
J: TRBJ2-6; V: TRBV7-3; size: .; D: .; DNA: TGTGCCAGCAGCTTAACTTCCAGATCCTCTGGGGCCAACGTCCTGACTTTC; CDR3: CASSLTSRSSGANVLTF
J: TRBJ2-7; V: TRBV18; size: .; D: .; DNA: TGTGCCAGCTCACCGGACATGAACTACGAGCAGTACTTC; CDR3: CASSPDMNYEQYF
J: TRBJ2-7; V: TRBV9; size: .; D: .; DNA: TGTGCCAGCAGCGTATCTAGCTCCTCCTACGAGCAGTACTTC; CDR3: CASSVSSSSYEQYF
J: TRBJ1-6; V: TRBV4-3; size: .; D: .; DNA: TGCGCCAGCAGCCAAGTGGCAGAAAAAAATTCACCCCTCCACTTT; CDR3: CASSQVAEKNSPLHF
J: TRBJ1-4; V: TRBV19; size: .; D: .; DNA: TGTGCCAGTGGTGGCAGGGGAATCCGGAAACTGTTTTTT; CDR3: CASGGRGIRKLFF
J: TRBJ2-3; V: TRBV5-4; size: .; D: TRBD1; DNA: TGTGCCAGCAGTCGGGGCGGTCAGGGGGATACAGATACGCAGTATTTT; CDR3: CASSRGGQGDTDTQYF
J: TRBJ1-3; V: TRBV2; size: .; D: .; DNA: TGTGCCAGCAGTGGGGGCCGGGAGAGAGGAAACACCATATATTTT; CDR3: CASSGGRERGNTIYF
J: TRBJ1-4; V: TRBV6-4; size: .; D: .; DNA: TGTGCCAACCCTCGGAGTTCGGCAACTAATGAAAAACTGTTTTTT; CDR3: CANPRSSATNEKLFF
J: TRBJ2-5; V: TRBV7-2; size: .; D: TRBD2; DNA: TGTGCCAGCAGCCGAACTAGCGGGAGCGGAGTGACCCAGTACTTC; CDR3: CASSRTSGSGVTQYF
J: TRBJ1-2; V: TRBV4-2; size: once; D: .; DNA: TGTGCCAGCAGCCAAAACAGCAAAGCTAACTATGGCTACACCTTC; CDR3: CASSQNSKANYGYTF
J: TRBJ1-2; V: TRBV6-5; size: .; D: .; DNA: TGTGCCAGCACTCTAGACAGGAACTATGGCTACACCTTC; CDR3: CASTLDRNYGYTF
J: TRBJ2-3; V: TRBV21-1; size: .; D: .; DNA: TGTGCCAGCAGCATTCCCGTCGGGACTAGCGGGGGGGCTAACCCAGATACGCAGTATTTT; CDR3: CASSIPVGTSGGANPDTQYF
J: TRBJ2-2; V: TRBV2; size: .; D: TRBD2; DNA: TGTGCCAGCAGCTCGACTGCGGGAGACACCGGGGAGCTGTTTTTT; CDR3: CASSSTAGDTGELFF
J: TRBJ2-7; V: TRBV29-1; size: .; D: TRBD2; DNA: TGCAGCGTTGAAAGCGGGGGGGCTCGGGAGCAGTACTTC; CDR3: CSVESGGAREQYF
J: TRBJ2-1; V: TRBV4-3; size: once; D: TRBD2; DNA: TGCGCCAGCAGCCTCGGGACTAGCGGGGACTACAATGAGCAGTTCTTC; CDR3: CASSLGTSGDYNEQFF
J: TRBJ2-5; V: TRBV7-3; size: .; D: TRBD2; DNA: TGTGCCAGCAGCAGTAGCGGGGGGTCAGGAGGAGTGACCCAGTACTTC; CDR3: CASSSSGGSGGVTQYF
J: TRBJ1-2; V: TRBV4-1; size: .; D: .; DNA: TGCGCCAGCAGCCAAGTTCTGGCTGGAGCTAACTATGGCTACACCTTC; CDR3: CASSQVLAGANYGYTF
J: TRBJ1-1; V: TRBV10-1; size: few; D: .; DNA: TGCGCCAGCAGTGGGGGCAGGGATAAGAACACTGAAGCTTTCTTT; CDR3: CASSGGRDKNTEAFF
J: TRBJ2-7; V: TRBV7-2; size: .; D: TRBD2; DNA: TGTGCCAGCAGCGTCCCTAGCGGGAGACTCGGCGAGCAGTACTTC; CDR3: CASSVPSGRLGEQYF
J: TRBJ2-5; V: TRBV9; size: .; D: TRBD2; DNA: TGTGCCAGCAGCGTCCGCGGGAGGGCCGTAGGGGAGACCCAGTACTTC; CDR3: CASSVRGRAVGETQYF
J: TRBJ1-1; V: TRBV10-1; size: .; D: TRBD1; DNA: TGCGCCAGCGGAACAGGGGACGGGGTGCCCACTGAAGCTTTCTTT; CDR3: CASGTGDGVPTEAFF
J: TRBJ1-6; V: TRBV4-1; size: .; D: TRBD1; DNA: TGCGCCAGCAGCCACTGGCTCAGGGGGCGGAATTCACCCCTCCACTTT; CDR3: CASSHWLRGRNSPLHF
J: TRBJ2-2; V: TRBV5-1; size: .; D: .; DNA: TGCGCCAGCAGCTTGGCCCTGGGAGGAGCAAACACCGGGGAGCTGTTTTTT; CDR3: CASSLALGGANTGELFF
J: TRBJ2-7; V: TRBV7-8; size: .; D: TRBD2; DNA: TGTGCCAGCAGCTTTAGCGGGAGGGCCGGGTACGAGCAGTACTTC; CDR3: CASSFSGRAGYEQYF
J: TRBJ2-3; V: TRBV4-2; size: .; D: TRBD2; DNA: TGTGCCAGCAGGGCTAGCGGCGACACAGATACGCAGTATTTT; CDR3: CASRASGDTDTQYF
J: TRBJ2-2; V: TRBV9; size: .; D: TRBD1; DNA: TGTGCCAGCAGCGGAGGTTCGGGACAGGGCAGCACCGGGGAGCTGTTTTTT; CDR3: CASSGGSGQGSTGELFF
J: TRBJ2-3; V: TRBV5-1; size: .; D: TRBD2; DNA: TGCGCCAGCAGCTTATTAGGAGCGGGGGGTAAAGATACGCAGTATTTT; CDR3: CASSLLGAGGKDTQYF
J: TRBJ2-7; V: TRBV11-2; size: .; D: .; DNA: TGTGCCAGCAGCGACACAAGGAGGACCTACGAGCAGTACTTC; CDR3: CASSDTRRTYEQYF
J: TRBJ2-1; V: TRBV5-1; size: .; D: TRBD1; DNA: TGCGCCAGCAGCGGGAACAGGGGTACAGGAAAAAATGAGCAGTTCTTC; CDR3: CASSGNRGTGKNEQFF
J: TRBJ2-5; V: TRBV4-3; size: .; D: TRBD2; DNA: TGCGCCAGCAGCCAGGGGGTAGCGGGAGGGCCGGAGACCCAGTACTTC; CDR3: CASSQGVAGGPETQYF
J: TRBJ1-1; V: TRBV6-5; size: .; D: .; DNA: TGTGCCAGCAGGATAAACAGGGAGCTGAACACTGAAGCTTTCTTT; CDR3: CASRINRELNTEAFF
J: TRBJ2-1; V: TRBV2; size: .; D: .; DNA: TGTGCCAGCATCCTAGTCCCCCTGGAGCAGTTCTTC; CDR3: CASILVPLEQFF
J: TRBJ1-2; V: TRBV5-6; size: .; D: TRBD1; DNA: TGTGCCAGCAGCCTCATATCGGGACAGGGATTCTCTGGCTACACCTTC; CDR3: CASSLISGQGFSGYTF
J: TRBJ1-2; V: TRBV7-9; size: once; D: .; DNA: TGTGCCAGCAGCTTGATGGGAGAGGGTCGGGGCTACACCTTC; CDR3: CASSLMGEGRGYTF
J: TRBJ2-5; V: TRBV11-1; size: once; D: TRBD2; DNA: TGTGCCAGCAGCTCGTGGACTAGCGGACGCCAAGAGACCCAGTACTTC; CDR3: CASSSWTSGRQETQYF
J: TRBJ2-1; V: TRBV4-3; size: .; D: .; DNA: TGCGCCAGCAGCCAAGCCGCGAGCTCCTACAATGAGCAGTTCTTC; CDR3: CASSQAASSYNEQFF
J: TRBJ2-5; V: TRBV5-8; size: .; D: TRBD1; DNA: TGTGCCAGCAGCCAAGGGACAGCCTCACCGGAGACCCAGTACTTC; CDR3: CASSQGTASPETQYF
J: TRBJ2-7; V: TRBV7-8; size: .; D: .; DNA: TGTGCCAGCAGCTTATGGCTAGCGATAAGCTACGAGCAGTACTTC; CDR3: CASSLWLAISYEQYF